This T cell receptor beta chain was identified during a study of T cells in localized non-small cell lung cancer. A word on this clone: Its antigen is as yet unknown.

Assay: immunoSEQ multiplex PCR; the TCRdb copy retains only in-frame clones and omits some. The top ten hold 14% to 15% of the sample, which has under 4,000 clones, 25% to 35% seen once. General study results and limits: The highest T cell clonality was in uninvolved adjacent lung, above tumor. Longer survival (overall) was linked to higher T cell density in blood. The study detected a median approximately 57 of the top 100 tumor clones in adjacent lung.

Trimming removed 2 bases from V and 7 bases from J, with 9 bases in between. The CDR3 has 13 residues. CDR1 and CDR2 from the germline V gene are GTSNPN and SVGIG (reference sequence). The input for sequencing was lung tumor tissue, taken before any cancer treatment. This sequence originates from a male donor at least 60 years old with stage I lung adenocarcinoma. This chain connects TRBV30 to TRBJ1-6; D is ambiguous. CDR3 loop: CAWSIPGNSPLHF. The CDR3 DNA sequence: TGTGCCTGGAGTATTCCGGGGAATTCACCCCTCCACTTT. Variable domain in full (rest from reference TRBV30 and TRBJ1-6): SQTIHQWPATLVQPVGSPLSLECTVEGTSNPNLYWYRQAAGRGLQLLFYSVGIGQISSEVPQNLSASRPQDRQFILSSKKLLLSDSGFYLCAWSIPGNSPLHFGNGTRLTVT.